The 21 T cell receptor beta chains below were found in one sample sequenced in a study of blood T cell repertoires in COVID-19. The method was immunoSEQ multiplex PCR; TCRdb's version includes in-frame clones alone and lacks a portion of them. The sample yields under 200,000 clones, roughly 91% seen once. Sequencing was carried out using peripheral blood. These receptor sequences come from a man aged 40-50 years with active or convalescent COVID-19.

A remark on this clone: One end of the junction does not line up with germline, which may come from a read error. The chain combines TRBV15 with TRBJ1-1; TRBD1 aligns across 8 bases. Germline V lookup: CDR1 LNHNV, CDR2 YYDKDF (reference sequence). CDR3 length: 14 residues. The CDR3 region is CATSRDSGQGAIEF. The DNA for the CDR3 is TGTGCCACCAGCAGAGATTCCGGGCAGGGGGCAATCGAGTTT.

V and J are TRBV6-5 and TRBJ1-1; 7 positions match TRBD1. The length of the CDR3 is 15 residues. Germline loops: CDR1 MNHEY, CDR2 SVGAGI. V trimming: 5 bases; J trimming: 1 base; junction bases outside the gene matches: 7. The DNA for the CDR3 is TGTGCCAGCAGTCCTCAGACAGGGCGGAACACTGAAGCTTTCTTT. This gives the protein CASSPQTGRNTEAFF.

V gene TRBV29-1 combines with J gene TRBJ1-1; D uncertain. V shed 6 bases and J shed 11 bases, with 16 bases lying between them. The CDR3 contains 11 residues. Germline CDR1 reads SQVTM; CDR2 reads ANQGSEA. This CDR3 reads CSVGSAEKAFF. CDR3 DNA: TGCAGCGTCGGGTCCGCGGAGAAGGCTTTCTTT.

The table lists this clone with a few counts. The chain carries TRBV19 and TRBJ1-1; D gene ambiguous. The CDR3 contains 14 residues. Trimming took off 5 bases at V and 0 bases at J, with 10 bases between the two ends. CDR1 is LNHDA, CDR2 SQIVND, per germline (reference sequence). CDR3 sequence: CASSRQALNTEAFF. The DNA for the CDR3 is TGTGCCAGTAGTCGGCAGGCGCTGAACACTGAAGCTTTCTTT.

The rearrangement links TRBV6-5 to TRBJ2-1; D is perhaps TRBD2 (5 bases). This CDR3 is 15 amino acids long. The ends were cut back, 2 bases at V and 7 bases at J, with 15 bases in the middle. Looked up from germline, CDR1 is MNHEY and CDR2 is SVGAGI. CDR3 DNA: TGTGCCAGCAGTTACAGAGGGCAGGAAGGGAATGAGCAGTTCTTC. The encoded protein is CASSYRGQEGNEQFF.

The genes are TRBV27 and TRBJ1-2; 9 bases are shared with TRBD1. Germline V gene lookup returns CDR1 MNHEY and CDR2 SMNVEV (reference sequence). Germline trimming cut 5 bases from V and 4 bases from J; bases unmatched to any gene: 11. The CDR3 sequence is 16 residues long. CDR3 nucleotides: TGTGCCAGCAGTCCCGGGACAGGGACGTCGGGCTATGGCTACACCTTC. Protein sequence: CASSPGTGTSGYGYTF.

The chain is built from TRBV7-9 and TRBJ2-5; 7 bases agree with TRBD1. The CDR3 has 14 residues. Per the germline V gene, CDR1 is SEHNR and CDR2 is FQNEAQ (reference sequence). V was clipped by 5 bases and J by 0 bases; unmatched bases: 3. The CDR3 DNA follows: TGTGCCAGCAGCCGAACAGGGGACCAAGAGACCCAGTACTTC. Residues: CASSRTGDQETQYF.

The chain recombines TRBV7-2 with TRBJ1-1, with 7 bases lining up with TRBD1. The length of the CDR3 is 15 residues. J was trimmed by 4 bases and V by 2 bases; bases with no gene match: 7. Germline V gives CDR1 SGHTA, CDR2 FQGNSA. In DNA form, the CDR3 reads TGTGCCAGCAGCTTAAGGGGACAGCCATTCACTGAAGCTTTCTTT. As protein: CASSLRGQPFTEAFF.

This clone was observed a single time. The rearrangement uses TRBV4-3 and TRBJ1-1; D ambiguous. Germline V gene lookup returns CDR1 LGHNA and CDR2 YSLEER. Trimming took 3 bases from V and 4 from J, leaving 9 bases between them. This CDR3 contains 13 residues. Here the CDR3 DNA reads TGCGCCAGCAGCCAGATCCGGGGCACTGAAGCTTTCTTT. Its translation is CASSQIRGTEAFF.

Regarding this clone: The junction departs from the called germline gene at one end, perhaps through a read error. The CDR3 DNA sequence: TGCGCCTGCAGCCAGGGGGGGGATACTAATACGCAGTATTTT. The encoded protein is CACSQGGDTNTQYF. This rearrangement joins TRBV4-3 to TRBJ2-3; perhaps D is TRBD1 or TRBD2 (7 bases each). The CDR3 covers 14 residues. From germline, CDR1 is LGHNA and CDR2 YSLEER.

V is TRBV5-4 and J is TRBJ2-1; 8 bases fit TRBD2. The CDR3 has 14 amino acids. The germline gives CDR1 SGHNT, CDR2 YYREEE (reference sequence). V trimming: 6 bases; J trimming: 2 bases; junction bases outside the gene matches: 4. This CDR3 reads CASNRGGTYNEQFF. In nucleotides, the CDR3 is TGTGCCAGCAATCGGGGGGGCACCTACAATGAGCAGTTCTTC.

V usage is TRBV28 and J usage is TRBJ2-7; tentative D call: TRBD1 (5 bases). This CDR3 spans 14 amino acids. V dropped 5 bases and J dropped 6 bases, with 17 bases sitting between them. Germline CDR1 reads MDHEN; CDR2 reads SYDVKM. The chain's CDR3 is CASSPPDRDGEQYF. CDR3 DNA sequence: TGTGCCAGCAGTCCACCTGACAGAGATGGCGAGCAGTACTTC. The entire variable domain, with the rest obtained from reference TRBV28 and TRBJ2-7, is as follows: DVKVTQSSRYLVKRTGEKVFLECVQDMDHENMFWYRQDPGLGLRLIYFSYDVKMKEKGDIPEGYSVSREKKERFSLILESASTNQTSMYLCASSPPDRDGEQYFGPGTRLTVT.

The chain couples TRBV2 to TRBJ1-4, with 7 bases lining up with TRBD1. The germline CDR1 and CDR2 sequences are SNHLY and FYNNEI. CDR3 length: 15 amino acids. The ends lost 7 bases at V and 6 bases at J; junction bases unmatched: 11. The chain's CDR3 is CASNRFGTVDEKLFF. CDR3 bases: TGTGCCAGCAACCGTTTTGGGACAGTGGATGAAAAACTGTTTTTT.

V and J are TRBV11-2 and TRBJ1-1; 10 positions agree with TRBD1. CDR3 length: 15 residues. Per germline, CDR1 SGHAT and CDR2 FQNNGV. V lost 5 bases, J lost 5 bases, and 8 bases stayed unmatched. CDR3 region: CASSPSTGGATEAFF. In DNA, the CDR3 is TGTGCCAGCAGCCCCTCGACAGGGGGCGCGACTGAAGCTTTCTTT.

The CDR3 here is CASSQGGAGGPNEQYF. For the CDR3, the DNA is TGTGCCAGCAGCCAAGGGGGAGCGGGAGGGCCCAACGAGCAGTACTTC. The rearrangement joins TRBV3-1 (or the pseudogene TRBV3-2) to TRBJ2-7; 10 nucleotides line up with TRBD2. Germline V lookup: CDR1 LGHDT, CDR2 YNNKEL (reference sequence). The CDR3 contains 16 residues. After removal of 1 base from V and 5 bases from J, the junction contained 8 bases not matched to a gene.

This chain connects TRBV11-2 to TRBJ1-2; D remains unclear. This CDR3 region has 13 residues. Germline V lookup: CDR1 SGHAT, CDR2 FQNNGV. Trimming shortened V by 1 base and J by 8 bases, and 11 bases separated the two germline ends. CDR3 in DNA: TGTGCCAGCAGCTTAGGGGCGAATAGGGGCTACACCTTC. This gives the protein CASSLGANRGYTF.

V gene TRBV18 combines with J gene TRBJ1-5, with 7 bases matching TRBD1. The CDR3 runs to 15 residues. Germline values: CDR1 KGHSH, CDR2 LQKENI. The V gene end was trimmed by 3 bases and the J gene end by 4 bases; junction bases not matched to a gene: 6. CDR3 in DNA: TGTGCCAGCTCACCGAGGGACAGCTCAAATCAGCCCCAGCATTTT. Translated, it gives CASSPRDSSNQPQHF.

The sample holds one count of this clone. The chain carries TRBV5-4 and TRBJ2-3, with 9 bases matching TRBD2. V was pared by 3 bases and J by 2 bases, with 4 bases of the junction left unmatched. Germline CDR1 SGHNT, CDR2 YYREEE (reference sequence). The CDR3 extends over 15 amino acids. DNA for the CDR3: TGTGCCAGCAGCTATAGCGGGGGCCACACAGATACGCAGTATTTT. Translated, it gives CASSYSGGHTDTQYF. Using reference TRBV5-4 and TRBJ2-3 for the parts outside the CDR3, the full variable domain is ETGVTQSPTHLIKTRGQQVTLRCSSQSGHNTVSWYQQALGQGPQFIFQYYREEENGRGNFPPRFSGLQFPNYSSELNVNALELDDSALYLCASSYSGGHTDTQYFGPGTRLTVL.

The gene calls are TRBV5-8 and TRBJ2-7, with D tentatively TRBD1 (6 bases). This CDR3 spans 14 amino acids. The germline V and J ends were trimmed by 2 bases and 2 bases, with 11 bases remaining between them. Germline lookup yields CDR1 SGHTS and CDR2 YDEGEE. CDR3 sequence (DNA): TGTGCCAGCAGCTTTCAAGAGGGGGCCTACGAGCAGTACTTC. Amino acid sequence: CASSFQEGAYEQYF.

V is TRBV10-3 and J is TRBJ1-1; D is ambiguous. CDR1 ENHRY and CDR2 SYGVKD come from the germline V gene. Between the trimmed V and J ends, which lost 6 bases and 3 bases, there was a span of 11 bases. This CDR3 comprises 13 residues. The CDR3 DNA is TGTGCCATCAGCCAAGACATCTACACTGAAGCTTTCTTT. Translation gives CAISQDIYTEAFF.

J is TRBJ2-4 and V is TRBV4-3; 7 bases agree with TRBD1. V lost 2 bases, J lost 0 bases, and 16 bases stayed unmatched. CDR3 size: 20 residues. CDR1 LGHNA and CDR2 YSLEER come from the germline V gene. For the CDR3, the DNA is TGCGCCAGCAGCCAACTATCCGGGACAGCTACTAAACTAGCCAAAAACATTCAGTACTTC. Translation: CASSQLSGTATKLAKNIQYF.